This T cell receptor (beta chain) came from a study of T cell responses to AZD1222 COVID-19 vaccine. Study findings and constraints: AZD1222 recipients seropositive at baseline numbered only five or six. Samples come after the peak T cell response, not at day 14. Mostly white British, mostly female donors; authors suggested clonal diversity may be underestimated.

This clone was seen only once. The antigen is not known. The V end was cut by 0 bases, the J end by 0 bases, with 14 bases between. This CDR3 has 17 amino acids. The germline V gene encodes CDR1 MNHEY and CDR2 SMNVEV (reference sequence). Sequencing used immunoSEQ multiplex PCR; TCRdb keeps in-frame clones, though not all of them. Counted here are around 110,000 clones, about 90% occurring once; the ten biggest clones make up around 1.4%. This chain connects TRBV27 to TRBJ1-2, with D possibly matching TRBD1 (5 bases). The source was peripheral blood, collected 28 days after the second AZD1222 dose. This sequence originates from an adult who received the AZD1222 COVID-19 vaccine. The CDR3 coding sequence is TGTGCCAGCAGTTTATCGGTGGGGGGGGGAGCTAACTATGGCTACACCTTC. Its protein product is CASSLSVGGGANYGYTF.